These 24 T cell receptor beta chains were all obtained from the same sample, sequenced in a study of PD-1 and CTLA-4 blockade in melanoma (dated by TCRdb to 2020 to 2023). Library construction relied on the immunoSEQ multiplex PCR assay. TCRdb carries this immuneACCESS record with in-frame sequences only. Its versions omit some clonotypes, under half of them owing to an unresolved V gene in the studies checked, with the rest unexplained. Present in this sample are around 20,000 clones, about 87% of which were seen just once. Of the sample, 7.8% falls within the top ten clones. Source: CD8+ T cells from peripheral blood, taken before anti-PD-1 treatment. The receptors originated from a human donor with melanoma.

The chain has TRBV15 and TRBJ2-7; D is uncertain. Trimming took off 5 bases at V and 1 base at J, with 15 bases between the two ends. The CDR3 totals 15 residues. From germline, CDR1 is LNHNV and CDR2 YYDKDF (reference sequence). The CDR3 coding sequence is TGTGCCACCAGCCCGAGTCGGGTCTCATCCTACGAGCAGTACTTC. Translation: CATSPSRVSSYEQYF.

This clone counts as medium-sized (0.01 to 0.1%). J is TRBJ1-5 and V is TRBV24-1, with 10 bases fitting TRBD1. V trimming: 9 bases; J trimming: 3 bases; junction bases outside the gene matches: 4. Per the germline V gene, CDR1 is KGHDR and CDR2 is SFDVKD. CDR3 length: 14 residues. CDR3 coding DNA: TGTGCCACCCCCGGGACAGGGGCCAATCAGCCCCAGCATTTT. It is translated as CATPGTGANQPQHF.

The gene calls are TRBV7-6 and TRBJ2-3; 8 bases match TRBD2. V gave up 4 bases and J gave up 0 bases; unmatched junction bases: 6. The CDR3 length is 16 residues. Looked up from germline, CDR1 is SGHVS and CDR2 is FNYEAQ. CDR3 protein: CASSSGGGTSTDTQYF. CDR3 DNA: TGTGCCAGCAGCTCCGGGGGGGGTACTAGCACAGATACGCAGTATTTT.

The chain joins TRBV4-3 to TRBJ2-2, with TRBD2 identical over 14 bases. There are 19 residues in the CDR3. The junction had 7 bases not matched to a gene; V was cut back by 0 bases and J by 4 bases. CDR1 and CDR2 from the germline V gene are LGHNA and YSLEER. This chain's CDR3 is CASSQDSGLAGVATGELFF. CDR3 coding DNA: TGCGCCAGCAGCCAAGATTCGGGACTAGCGGGGGTCGCCACCGGGGAGCTGTTTTTT.

The chain combines TRBV5-1 with TRBJ1-1; 8 nucleotides align to TRBD1. From germline, CDR1 is SGHRS and CDR2 YFSETQ. The CDR3 is 12 residues long. The V and J ends lost 1 base and 12 bases, in that order; junction bases with no gene match: 5. In DNA, the CDR3 is TGCGCCAGCAGCTTGAATACAGGGGGGACTTTCTTT. This sequence encodes CASSLNTGGTFF. The full variable domain, completed using reference TRBV5-1 and TRBJ1-1, is KAGVTQTPRYLIKTRGQQVTLSCSPISGHRSVSWYQQTPGQGLQFLFEYFSETQRNKGNFPGRFSGRQFSNSRSEMNVSTLELGDSALYLCASSLNTGGTFFGQGTRLTVV.

This chain links TRBV25-1 with TRBJ1-6, with 9 bases that match TRBD1. The V gene's germline CDR1 is MGHDK and CDR2 SYGVNS. J was trimmed by 9 bases and V by 1 base; bases with no gene match: 7. The CDR3 extends over 16 amino acids. This CDR3 reads CASSELRGTGSSPLHF. CDR3 coding DNA: TGTGCCAGCAGTGAATTGAGAGGGACAGGGAGTTCACCCCTCCACTTT. Looking up the rest from reference TRBV25-1 and TRBJ1-6 gives the full variable domain: EADIYQTPRYLVIGTGKKITLECSQTMGHDKMYWYQQDPGMELHLIHYSYGVNSTEKGDLSSESTVSRIRTEHFPLTLESARPSHTSQYLCASSELRGTGSSPLHFGNGTRLTVT.

The gene calls are TRBV4-1 and TRBJ2-4; D is perhaps TRBD1 or TRBD2 (6 bases each). Trimming removed 0 bases at V and 7 bases at J, with 16 bases between. Germline CDR1 is MGHRA and CDR2 is YSYEKL. The CDR3 is made up of 16 amino acids. The DNA for the CDR3 is TGCGCCAGCAGCCAAGAGGCAGGGGAGGACAAGAACATTCAGTACTTC. Translating gives CASSQEAGEDKNIQYF.

This clone was seen a few times. The identical CDR3 is also encoded by other nucleotide sequences in the sample. The CDR3 sequence: CASSSGQGVGEQYF. The DNA for the CDR3 is TGTGCCAGCAGCTCCGGACAGGGGGTGGGCGAGCAGTACTTC. This rearrangement joins TRBV7-9 to TRBJ2-7, with 10 bases lining up with TRBD1. CDR1 SEHNR and CDR2 FQNEAQ come from the germline V gene (reference sequence). There are 14 residues in the CDR3. V dropped 4 bases and J dropped 6; count of bases not matched to a gene: 6.

The V call is TRBV7-9, the J call TRBJ1-1; D unclear. The CDR3 is 14 residues long. V was pared by 3 bases and J by 0 bases, with 8 bases between. From germline, CDR1 is SEHNR and CDR2 FQNEAQ (reference sequence). Here the CDR3 reads CASSFGGMNTEAFF. DNA for the CDR3: TGTGCCAGCAGCTTTGGAGGGATGAACACTGAAGCTTTCTTT. Combining the CDR3 with reference TRBV7-9 and TRBJ1-1 gives the whole variable domain DTGVSQNPRHKITKRGQNVTFRCDPISEHNRLYWYRQTLGQGPEFLTYFQNEAQLEKSRLLSDRFSAERPKGSFSTLEIQRTEQGDSAMYLCASSFGGMNTEAFFGQGTRLTVV.

In nucleotides, the CDR3 is TGTGCCAGCAGCCCAAGCAGTTTAGGAGCTTTCTTT. This translates into CASSPSSLGAFF. The chain recombines TRBV9 with TRBJ1-1; no clear D. Germline V gene sequence: CDR1 SGDLS, CDR2 YYNGEE. With 4 bases removed from V and 10 bases from J, the gap between germline ends came to 14 bases. The CDR3 loop spans 12 amino acids.

The V gene is TRBV30, the J gene TRBJ2-5; TRBD2 aligns across 9 bases. CDR3 length: 14 residues. Trimming took 1 base from V and 1 from J; bases not matched to a gene: 1. Germline CDR1 GTSNPN, CDR2 SVGIG (reference sequence). CDR3 sequence: CAWSATSGQETQYF. Here the CDR3 DNA reads TGTGCCTGGAGTGCGACTAGCGGCCAAGAGACCCAGTACTTC.

The chain uses TRBV9 and TRBJ1-1; D gene uncertain. CDR1 is SGDLS and CDR2 is YYNGEE in the germline V gene. The length of the CDR3 is 13 residues. Trimming took 0 bases from V and 5 from J, leaving 8 bases between them. CDR3 region: CASSVGPGTEAFF. The CDR3 DNA reads as TGTGCCAGCAGCGTAGGGCCAGGAACTGAAGCTTTCTTT. The whole variable domain, remainder taken from reference TRBV9 and TRBJ1-1, is DSGVTQTPKHLITATGQRVTLRCSPRSGDLSVYWYQQSLDQGLQFLIQYYNGEERAKGNILERFSAQQFPDLHSELNLSSLELGDSALYFCASSVGPGTEAFFGQGTRLTVV.

This sequence joins TRBV7-9 and TRBJ2-7; D is uncertain. Germline V gene sequence: CDR1 SEHNR, CDR2 FQNEAQ (reference sequence). Between the trimmed V and J ends, which lost 5 bases and 7 bases, there was a span of 12 bases. The length of the CDR3 is 12 residues. In nucleotides, the CDR3 is TGTGCCAGCAGCGCCTCCGTGGCTGAGCAGTACTTC. It specifies CASSASVAEQYF.

The rearrangement uses TRBV9 and TRBJ2-1; weak D call: TRBD1 (5 bases). The CDR3 is 15 residues long. Trimming pared 4 bases from V and 0 bases from J, leaving 11 bases between. Per germline, CDR1 SGDLS and CDR2 YYNGEE. The CDR3 sequence: CASSLQGSSYNEQFF. In DNA, the CDR3 is TGTGCCAGCAGCCTTCAGGGATCCTCCTACAATGAGCAGTTCTTC.

V gene TRBV12-5 combines with J gene TRBJ1-1; the D is unclear. Germline V gene sequence: CDR1 LGHNT, CDR2 FRNRAP. CDR3 size: 16 residues. The germline V and J ends were trimmed by 0 bases and 4 bases, with 15 bases remaining between them. The DNA for the CDR3 is TGTGCTAGTGGTTTGGTTACCCTTGGATCCGCCACTGAAGCTTTCTTT. This gives the protein CASGLVTLGSATEAFF.

The rearrangement joins TRBV4-3 to TRBJ1-5; the D gene is possibly TRBD1 (5 bases). The germline V gene encodes CDR1 LGHNA and CDR2 YSLEER. This CDR3 has 17 residues. V was cut by 1 base and J by 0 bases, with 13 bases left in between. CDR3 loop: CASSQGWGGDSNQPQHF. The CDR3 nucleotides read TGCGCCAGCAGCCAAGGCTGGGGAGGGGATAGCAATCAGCCCCAGCATTTT.

Points on this clone: The sample has other DNA sequences that encode this CDR3 too. The V call is TRBV6-2 or TRBV6-3, the J call TRBJ2-7; a possible D gene is TRBD2 (5 bases). Germline CDR1 and CDR2: MNHEY and SVGEGT. V lost 2 bases to trimming and J lost 2 bases, with 7 bases between them. CDR3 length equals 13 residues. For the CDR3, the DNA is TGTGCCAGCAGTTACACGGGGACCTACGAGCAGTACTTC. It translates to CASSYTGTYEQYF.

The chain carries TRBV2 and TRBJ2-5, with 14 bases aligning to TRBD2. V lost 7 bases to trimming and J lost 2 bases; unmatched junction nucleotides: 3. This CDR3 comprises 15 residues. CDR1 and CDR2 from the germline V gene are SNHLY and FYNNEI. Written as DNA, the CDR3 is TGTGCCAGCATCAGACTAGCGGGGGGGCAAGAGACCCAGTACTTC. This encodes CASIRLAGGQETQYF. The whole variable domain, filled in from reference TRBV2 and TRBJ2-5, reads EPEVTQTPSHQVTQMGQEVILRCVPISNHLYFYWYRQILGQKVEFLVSFYNNEISEKSEIFDDQFSVERPDGSNFTLKIRSTKLEDSAMYFCASIRLAGGQETQYFGPGTRLLVL.

The rearrangement uses TRBV15 and TRBJ1-5; no clear D. The CDR3 is 13 amino acids. Trimming pared 6 bases from V and 5 bases from J, leaving 11 bases between. Germline V gene lookup returns CDR1 LNHNV and CDR2 YYDKDF (reference sequence). The CDR3 loop is CATRGQADQPQHF. In DNA form, the CDR3 reads TGTGCCACCAGGGGCCAGGCGGATCAGCCCCAGCATTTT. Filled out from reference TRBV15 and TRBJ1-5, the complete variable domain reads DAMVIQNPRYQVTQFGKPVTLSCSQTLNHNVMYWYQQKSSQAPKLLFHYYDKDFNNEADTPDNFQSRRPNTSFCFLDIRSPGLGDTAMYLCATRGQADQPQHFGDGTRLSIL.

A single count supports this clone. The rearrangement uses TRBV3-1 (or the pseudogene TRBV3-2) and TRBJ2-1; D may be TRBD2 (5 bases). Trimming stripped 4 bases from V and 8 bases from J, with 12 bases between. The CDR3 loop spans 13 amino acids. Germline V gene data show CDR1 as LGHDT and CDR2 as YNNKEL (reference sequence). The CDR3 region has the DNA TGTGCCAGCAGCCCCCCCCACGGGGATGAGCAGTTCTTC. It yields the protein CASSPPHGDEQFF.

The genes are TRBV3-1 (or the pseudogene TRBV3-2) and TRBJ2-1, with D tentatively TRBD1 (5 bases). The CDR3 has 16 amino acids. The V gene lost 0 bases and the J gene lost 2 bases, with 11 bases spanning the gap. Germline assignment: CDR1 LGHDT and CDR2 YNNKEL (reference sequence). Here the CDR3 reads CASSQEGEIAYNEQFF. The CDR3 nucleotides read TGTGCCAGCAGCCAAGAAGGGGAAATCGCCTACAATGAGCAGTTCTTC.

The V gene is TRBV30, the J gene TRBJ1-1; D gene uncertain. The CDR3 is 13 amino acids. Germline lookup yields CDR1 GTSNPN and CDR2 SVGIG (reference sequence). V was pared by 6 bases and J by 1 base, with 12 bases between. The CDR3 nucleotides read TGTGCCTGTGCAACAGCACCGAACACTGAAGCTTTCTTT. Translation gives CACATAPNTEAFF.

The V call is TRBV29-1, the J call TRBJ2-6, with D possibly being TRBD1 (6 bases). The CDR3 runs to 15 residues. The germline V gene has CDR1 SQVTM and CDR2 ANQGSEA. With 1 base removed from V and 0 bases from J, the gap between germline ends came to 7 bases. The CDR3 here is CSVEGGPSGANVLTF. The CDR3 coding sequence is TGCAGCGTTGAAGGGGGGCCCTCTGGGGCCAACGTCCTGACTTTC.

J is TRBJ2-3 and V is TRBV2; 9 bases fit TRBD1. The V gene end was trimmed by 4 bases and the J gene end by 1 base; junction bases not matched to a gene: 6. CDR1 is SNHLY, CDR2 FYNNEI, per germline. This CDR3 has 16 residues. CDR3 sequence reads: CASSAPRQGGTDTQYF. For the CDR3, the DNA is TGTGCCAGCAGTGCACCTAGACAGGGGGGCACAGATACGCAGTATTTT.